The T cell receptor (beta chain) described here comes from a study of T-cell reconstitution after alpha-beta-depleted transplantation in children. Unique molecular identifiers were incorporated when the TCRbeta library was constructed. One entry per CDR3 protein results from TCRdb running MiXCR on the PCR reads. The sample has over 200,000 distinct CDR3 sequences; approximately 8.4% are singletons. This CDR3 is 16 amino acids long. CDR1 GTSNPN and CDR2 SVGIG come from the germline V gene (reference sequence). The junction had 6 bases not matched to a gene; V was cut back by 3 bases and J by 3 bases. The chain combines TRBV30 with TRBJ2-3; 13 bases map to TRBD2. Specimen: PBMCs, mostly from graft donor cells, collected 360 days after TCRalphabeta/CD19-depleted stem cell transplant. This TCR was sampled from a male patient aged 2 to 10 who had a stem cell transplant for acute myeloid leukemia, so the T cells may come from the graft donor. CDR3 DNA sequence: TGTGCCTGGAGCCCGGGACTAGCGGGAAGGACAGATACGCAGTATTTT. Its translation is CAWSPGLAGRTDTQYF.